This T cell receptor (beta chain) was identified in a study of T cell responses to AZD1222 COVID-19 vaccine. Using immunoSEQ multiplex PCR, the repertoire was profiled, and TCRdb retains in-frame clones only, with some absent. The repertoire holds about 130,000 clones, with roughly 90% as singletons. Study-wide points: Baseline testing showed seropositivity in only six AZD1222 recipients.

Trimming removed 1 base from V and 6 bases from J; junction bases left unmatched: 4. The CDR3 contains 14 residues. Germline-derived CDR1 and CDR2 are LNHNV and YYDKDF (reference sequence). This clone was counted a single time. Its specificity is not known. Material: peripheral blood, obtained on day 0 of AZD1222 vaccination. V is TRBV15 and J is TRBJ1-2, with 8 bases aligning to TRBD1. The receptor comes from an adult in good health. This chain's CDR3 is CATSRGQTGDGYTF. The CDR3 DNA is TGTGCCACCAGCAGAGGTCAGACAGGGGATGGCTACACCTTC. The variable domain in full, with the rest retrieved from reference TRBV15 and TRBJ1-2, is DAMVIQNPRYQVTQFGKPVTLSCSQTLNHNVMYWYQQKSSQAPKLLFHYYDKDFNNEADTPDNFQSRRPNTSFCFLDIRSPGLGDTAMYLCATSRGQTGDGYTFGSGTRLTVV.